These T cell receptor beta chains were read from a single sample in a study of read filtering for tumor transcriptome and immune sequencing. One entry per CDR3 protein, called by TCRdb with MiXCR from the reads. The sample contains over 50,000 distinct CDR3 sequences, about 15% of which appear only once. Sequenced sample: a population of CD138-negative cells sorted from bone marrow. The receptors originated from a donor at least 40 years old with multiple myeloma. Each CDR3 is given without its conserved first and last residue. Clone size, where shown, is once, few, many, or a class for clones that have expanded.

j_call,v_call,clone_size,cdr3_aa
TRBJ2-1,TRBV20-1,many,SASLRGPYNEQF
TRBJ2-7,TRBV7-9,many,ASSLEGTYEQY
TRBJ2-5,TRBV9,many,ASSAYLRGGYETQY
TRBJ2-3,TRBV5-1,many,ASSLRVPSGTDTQY
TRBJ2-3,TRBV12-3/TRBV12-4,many,ASSFRTGGGTDTQY
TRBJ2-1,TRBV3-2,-,ASSSSGSSYNEQV
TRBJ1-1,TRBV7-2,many,ASSPGLTGNTEAF
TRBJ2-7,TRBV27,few,ASSSPAYEQY
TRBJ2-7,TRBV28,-,ASLTTGDLPGEQY
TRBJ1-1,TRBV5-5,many,ASSNIAGDRGTEAF
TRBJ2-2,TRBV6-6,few,ASSKGTGRFAGELF
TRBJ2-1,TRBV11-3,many,ASSFIGGINEQF
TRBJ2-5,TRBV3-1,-,ASSQDLARSETQY
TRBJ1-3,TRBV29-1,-,SVEDLGLGGNTIY
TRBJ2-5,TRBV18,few,ASSPREETQY
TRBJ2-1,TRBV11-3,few,ASSLALYNEQF
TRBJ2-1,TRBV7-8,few,ASSLGGGRDHNEQF
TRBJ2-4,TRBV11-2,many,ASRGTGANIQY
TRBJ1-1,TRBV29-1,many,SVGPDGVNTEAF
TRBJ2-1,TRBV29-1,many,SVEGLRTPYNEQF
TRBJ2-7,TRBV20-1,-,SARDPGGKYEQY
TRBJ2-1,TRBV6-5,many,ASSTWDRHNEQF
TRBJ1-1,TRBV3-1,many,ASSQGGVEAF
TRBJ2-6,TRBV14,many,ASSHTGAGANVLT
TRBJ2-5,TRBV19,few,ASSILPSGREETQY
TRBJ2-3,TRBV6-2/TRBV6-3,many,ASRTTGGESTDTQY
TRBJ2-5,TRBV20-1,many,SARDPAGGGGETQY
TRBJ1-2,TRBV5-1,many,ASSFVWGTGDGYT
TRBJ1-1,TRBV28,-,ASSLWDRGPTEAF
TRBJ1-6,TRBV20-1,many,SASLPSSPLH
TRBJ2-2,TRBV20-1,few,SASTGTGELF
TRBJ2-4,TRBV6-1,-,ASSDPAGEY
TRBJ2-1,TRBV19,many,ASSPTGTGAASGQF
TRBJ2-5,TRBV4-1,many,ASSRISPGQGELETQY
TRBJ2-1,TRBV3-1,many,ASSPPGLAGSYNEQF
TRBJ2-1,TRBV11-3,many,ASSLRGTAGRPNNEQF
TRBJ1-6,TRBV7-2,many,ASSLVPTGIGNSPLH
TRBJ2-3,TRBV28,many,ASSLLAGGSLGTDTQY
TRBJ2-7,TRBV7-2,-,ASLRAQSHEQY
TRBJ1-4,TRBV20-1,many,SAKDRGRDEKLF
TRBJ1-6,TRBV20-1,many,SARDQGSYNSPLH
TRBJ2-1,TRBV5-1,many,ASSLDQWGDNEQF
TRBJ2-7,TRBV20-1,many,SARDRQGSSYEQY
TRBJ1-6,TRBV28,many,ASSSGARDSPLH
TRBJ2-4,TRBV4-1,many,ASSQEPLKNIQY
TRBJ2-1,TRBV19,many,ASSSGRGHNEQF
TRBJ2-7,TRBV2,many,ASKTGGPGTYEQY
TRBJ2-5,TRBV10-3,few,AISELAGLAAGETQY
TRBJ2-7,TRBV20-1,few,SAKVSGRAYEQY
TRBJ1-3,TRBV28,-,ASSSAGNTIY
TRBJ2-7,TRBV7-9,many,ASSSLPGQGNEQY
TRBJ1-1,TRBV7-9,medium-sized,ASSFPSGVASEAF
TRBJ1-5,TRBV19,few,ASSIPRGRQGSNQPQH